These T cell receptor beta chains were read from a single sample in a study of blood T cells in healthy people across ages. TCRdb analysed the 5' RACE reads with MiXCR anew, one entry per CDR3 protein. Seen here are about 630,000 distinct CDR3 sequences, around 21% observed once, and the top ten hold roughly 3.4%. The specimen sequenced was blood. These receptor sequences come from a man in his 70s in good health. The CDR3 runs from the conserved cysteine through the conserved F or W. A D gene is named only where the DNA matches it firmly. Some rows have no size entry. The others give once, few or many, or a class for an expanded clone.

j_call | v_call | d_call | clone_size | cdr3_aa | cdr3_nt
TRBJ1-6 | TRBV7-2 | TRBD1 | few | CASRKGGQDNSPLHF | TGTGCCAGCAGGAAGGGGGGACAGGACAATTCACCCCTCCACTTT
TRBJ2-7 | TRBV12-5 | - | many | CASGLVLEQYF | TGTGCTAGTGGTTTGGTACTTGAGCAGTACTTC
TRBJ2-1 | TRBV7-2 | TRBD2 | - | CASSYSGIFRNEQFF | TGTGCCAGCAGCTATAGCGGGATTTTTAGGAATGAGCAGTTCTTC
TRBJ1-1 | TRBV12-3/TRBV12-4 | TRBD1 | - | CASSPGTETEAFF | TGTGCCAGCAGTCCAGGGACAGAGACTGAAGCTTTCTTT
TRBJ1-1 | TRBV5-1 | - | few | CASSVGTGNTEAFF | TGCGCCAGCAGCGTGGGGACGGGGAACACTGAAGCTTTCTTT
TRBJ2-7 | TRBV3-1 | TRBD1 | - | CVSSQEGQGALYEQYF | TGTGTCAGCAGCCAAGAAGGCCAGGGGGCATTGTACGAGCAGTACTTC
TRBJ2-5 | TRBV6-1 | TRBD1 | - | CASSIRQGIRSTQYF | TGTGCCAGCAGTATTAGACAGGGGATCCGATCGACCCAGTACTTC
TRBJ2-3 | TRBV20-1 | TRBD1 | - | CSATRQGAVKDTQYF | TGCAGTGCTACAAGACAGGGGGCTGTAAAAGATACGCAGTATTTT
TRBJ2-7 | TRBV6-6 | - | few | CASSIDTYEQYF | TGTGCCAGCAGTATCGACACCTACGAGCAGTACTTC
TRBJ1-6 | TRBV21-1 | - | - | CASTGLGVNSPLHF | TGTGCCAGCACAGGACTGGGCGTGAATTCACCCCTCCACTTT
TRBJ1-1 | TRBV20-1 | TRBD1 | few | CSGITGVRTEAFF | TGCAGTGGAATAACAGGGGTACGGACTGAAGCTTTCTTT
TRBJ2-7 | TRBV5-1 | TRBD2 | - | CASSLSSSGFVEQYF | TGCGCCAGCAGCTTATCCTCTAGCGGGTTTGTGGAGCAGTACTTC
TRBJ2-7 | TRBV7-9 | - | few | CASSKEVREQYF | TGTGCCAGCAGCAAGGAGGTCCGCGAGCAGTACTTC
TRBJ2-1 | TRBV12-3/TRBV12-4 | - | - | CASSPRGSEGSNEQFF | TGTGCCAGCAGTCCCCGTGGTAGTGAGGGATCCAATGAGCAGTTCTTC
TRBJ2-1 | TRBV5-6 | TRBD2 | - | CASSPSGTPGNEQFF | TGTGCCAGCAGCCCTAGCGGTACCCCAGGCAATGAGCAGTTCTTC
TRBJ2-5 | TRBV29-1 | TRBD1 | few | CSVGVRGLEQYF | TGCAGCGTTGGGGTCAGGGGGCTTGAGCAGTACTTC